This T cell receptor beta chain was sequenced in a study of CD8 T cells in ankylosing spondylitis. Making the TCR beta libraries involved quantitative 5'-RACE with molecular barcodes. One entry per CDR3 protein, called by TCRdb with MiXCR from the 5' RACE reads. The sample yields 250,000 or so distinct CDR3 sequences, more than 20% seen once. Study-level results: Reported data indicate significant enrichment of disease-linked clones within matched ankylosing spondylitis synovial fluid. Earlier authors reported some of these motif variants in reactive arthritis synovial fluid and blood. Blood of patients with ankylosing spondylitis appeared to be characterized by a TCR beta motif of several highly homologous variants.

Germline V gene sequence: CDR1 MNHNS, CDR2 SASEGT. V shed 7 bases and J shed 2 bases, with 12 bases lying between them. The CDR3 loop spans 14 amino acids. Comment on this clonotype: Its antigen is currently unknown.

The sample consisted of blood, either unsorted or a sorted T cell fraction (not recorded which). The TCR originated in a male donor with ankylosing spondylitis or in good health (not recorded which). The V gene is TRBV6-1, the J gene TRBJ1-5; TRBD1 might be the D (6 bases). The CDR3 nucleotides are TGTGCCAGCACCAGGGACAATGGCAATCAGCCCCAGCATTTT. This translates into CASTRDNGNQPQHF.